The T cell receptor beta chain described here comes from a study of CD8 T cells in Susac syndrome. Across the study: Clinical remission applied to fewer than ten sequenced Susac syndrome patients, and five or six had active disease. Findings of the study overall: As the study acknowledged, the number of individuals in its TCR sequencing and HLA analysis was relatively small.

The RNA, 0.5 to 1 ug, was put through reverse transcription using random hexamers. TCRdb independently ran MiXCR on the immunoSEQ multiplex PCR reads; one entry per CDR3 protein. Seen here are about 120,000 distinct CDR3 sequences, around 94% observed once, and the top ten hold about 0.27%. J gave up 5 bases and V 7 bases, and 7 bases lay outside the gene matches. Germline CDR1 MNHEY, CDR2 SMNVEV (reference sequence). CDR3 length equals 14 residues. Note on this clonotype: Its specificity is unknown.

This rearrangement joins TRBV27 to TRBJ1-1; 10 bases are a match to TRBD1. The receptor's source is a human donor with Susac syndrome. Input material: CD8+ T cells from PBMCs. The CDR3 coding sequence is TGTGCCAGCAATCAGTTGGGACAGGGGACTGAAGCTTTCTTT. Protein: CASNQLGQGTEAFF.